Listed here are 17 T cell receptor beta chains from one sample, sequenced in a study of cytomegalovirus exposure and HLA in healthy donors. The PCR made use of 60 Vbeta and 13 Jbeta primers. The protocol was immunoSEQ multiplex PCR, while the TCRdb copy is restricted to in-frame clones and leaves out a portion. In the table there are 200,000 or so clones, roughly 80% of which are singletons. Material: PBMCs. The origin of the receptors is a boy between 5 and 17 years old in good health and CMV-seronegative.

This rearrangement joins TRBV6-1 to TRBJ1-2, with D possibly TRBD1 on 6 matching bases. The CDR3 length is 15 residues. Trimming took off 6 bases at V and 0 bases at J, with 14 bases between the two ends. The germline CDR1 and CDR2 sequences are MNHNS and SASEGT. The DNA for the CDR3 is TGTGCCAGCAGGGACAGCGTCACAACTAACTATGGCTACACCTTC. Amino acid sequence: CASRDSVTTNYGYTF.

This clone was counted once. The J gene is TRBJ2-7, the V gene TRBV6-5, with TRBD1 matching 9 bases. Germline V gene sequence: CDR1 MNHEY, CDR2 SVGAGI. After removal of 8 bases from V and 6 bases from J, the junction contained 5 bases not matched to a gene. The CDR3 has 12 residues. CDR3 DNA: TGTGCCAGCTCCATGGACAGGGGCGAGCAGTACTTC. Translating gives CASSMDRGEQYF.

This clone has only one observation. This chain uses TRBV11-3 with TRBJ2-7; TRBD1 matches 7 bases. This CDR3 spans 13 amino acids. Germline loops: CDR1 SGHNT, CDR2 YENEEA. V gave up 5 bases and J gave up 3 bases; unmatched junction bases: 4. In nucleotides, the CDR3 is TGTGCCAGCAGCCACAACAGGGGCTACGAGCAGTACTTC. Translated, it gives CASSHNRGYEQYF. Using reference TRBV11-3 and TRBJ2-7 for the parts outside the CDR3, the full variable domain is EAGVVQSPRYKIIEKKQPVAFWCNPISGHNTLYWYLQNLGQGPELLIRYENEEAVDDSQLPKDRFSAERLKGVDSTLKIQPAELGDSAVYLCASSHNRGYEQYFGPGTRLTVT.

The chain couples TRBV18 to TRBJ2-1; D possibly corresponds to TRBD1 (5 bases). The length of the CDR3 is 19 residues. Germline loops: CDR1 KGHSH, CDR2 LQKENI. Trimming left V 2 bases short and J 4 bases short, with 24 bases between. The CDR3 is CASSPIGRTGPEPYNEQFF. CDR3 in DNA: TGTGCCAGCTCACCAATTGGTCGTACAGGCCCAGAGCCTTACAATGAGCAGTTCTTC.

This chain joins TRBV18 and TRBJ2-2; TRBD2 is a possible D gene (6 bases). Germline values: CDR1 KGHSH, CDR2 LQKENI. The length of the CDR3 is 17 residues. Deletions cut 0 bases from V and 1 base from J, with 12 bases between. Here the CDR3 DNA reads TGTGCCAGCTCACCACCCGGCGGGAACCGGAACACCGGGGAGCTGTTTTTT. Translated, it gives CASSPPGGNRNTGELFF.

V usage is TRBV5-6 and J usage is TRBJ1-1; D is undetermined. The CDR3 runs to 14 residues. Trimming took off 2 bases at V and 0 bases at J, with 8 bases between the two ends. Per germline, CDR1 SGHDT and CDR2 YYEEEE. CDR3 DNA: TGTGCCAGCAGCTTCGTCCACATGAACACTGAAGCTTTCTTT. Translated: CASSFVHMNTEAFF.

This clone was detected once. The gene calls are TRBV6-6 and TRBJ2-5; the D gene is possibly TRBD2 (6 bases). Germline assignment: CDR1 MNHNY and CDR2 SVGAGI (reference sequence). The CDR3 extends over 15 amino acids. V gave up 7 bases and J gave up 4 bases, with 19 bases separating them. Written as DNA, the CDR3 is TGTGCCAGCACCGTCGATAGCGGCAGGACAGAGACCCAGTACTTC. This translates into CASTVDSGRTETQYF.

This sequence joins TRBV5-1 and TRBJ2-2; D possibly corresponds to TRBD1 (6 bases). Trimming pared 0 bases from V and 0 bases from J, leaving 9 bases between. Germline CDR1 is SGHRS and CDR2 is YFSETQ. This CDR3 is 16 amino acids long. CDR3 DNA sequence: TGCGCCAGCAGCTTGGCTCAGGGGTCGAACACCGGGGAGCTGTTTTTT. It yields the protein CASSLAQGSNTGELFF.

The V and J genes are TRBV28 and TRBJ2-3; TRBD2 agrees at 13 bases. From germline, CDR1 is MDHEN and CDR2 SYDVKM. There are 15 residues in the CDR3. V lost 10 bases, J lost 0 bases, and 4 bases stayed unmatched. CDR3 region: CATGTSGASTDTQYF. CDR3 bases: TGTGCCACCGGGACTAGCGGGGCCAGCACAGATACGCAGTATTTT.

In DNA, the CDR3 is TGTGCCAGCAGTTTAATAGGGGGCAATGGCTACACCTTC. Translation gives CASSLIGGNGYTF. The chain is built from TRBV27 and TRBJ1-2; 7 nucleotides match TRBD1. J gave up 6 bases and V 2 bases, and 3 bases lay outside the gene matches. Looked up from germline, CDR1 is MNHEY and CDR2 is SMNVEV (reference sequence). This CDR3 comprises 13 residues.

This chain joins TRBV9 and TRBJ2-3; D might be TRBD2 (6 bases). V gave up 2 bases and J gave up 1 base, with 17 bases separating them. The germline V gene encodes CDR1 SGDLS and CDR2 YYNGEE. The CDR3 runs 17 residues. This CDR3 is CASSVRPGVSGTDTQYF. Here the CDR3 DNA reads TGTGCCAGCAGCGTTCGGCCGGGGGTTTCGGGCACAGATACGCAGTATTTT.

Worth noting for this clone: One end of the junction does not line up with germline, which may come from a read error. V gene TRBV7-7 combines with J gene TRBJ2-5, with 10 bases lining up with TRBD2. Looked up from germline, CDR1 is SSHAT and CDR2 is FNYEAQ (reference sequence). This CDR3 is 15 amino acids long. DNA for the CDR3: TGTGCTAGCAGCTGGCTAGCGGGAGTCTTGGAGACCCAGTACTTC. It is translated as CASSWLAGVLETQYF.

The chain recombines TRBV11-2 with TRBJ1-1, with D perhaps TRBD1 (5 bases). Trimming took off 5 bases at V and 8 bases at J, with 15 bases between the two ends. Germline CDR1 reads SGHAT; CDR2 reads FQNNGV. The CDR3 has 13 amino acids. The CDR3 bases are TGTGCCAGCAGCGTCGACAGCGTGAAGGAAGCTTTCTTT. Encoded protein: CASSVDSVKEAFF.

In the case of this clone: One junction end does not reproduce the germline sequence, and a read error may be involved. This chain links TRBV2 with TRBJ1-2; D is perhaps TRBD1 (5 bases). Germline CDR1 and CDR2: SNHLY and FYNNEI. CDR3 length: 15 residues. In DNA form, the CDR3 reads TGTGCCAGCATTGAACGGGGACTCATTAACTATGGCTACACCTTC. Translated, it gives CASIERGLINYGYTF.

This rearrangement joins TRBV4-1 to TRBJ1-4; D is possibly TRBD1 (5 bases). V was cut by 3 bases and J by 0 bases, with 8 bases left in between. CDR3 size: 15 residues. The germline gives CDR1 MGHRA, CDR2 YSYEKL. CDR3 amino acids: CASSHIRATNEKLFF. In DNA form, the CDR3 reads TGCGCCAGCAGCCATATCAGGGCAACTAATGAAAAACTGTTTTTT.

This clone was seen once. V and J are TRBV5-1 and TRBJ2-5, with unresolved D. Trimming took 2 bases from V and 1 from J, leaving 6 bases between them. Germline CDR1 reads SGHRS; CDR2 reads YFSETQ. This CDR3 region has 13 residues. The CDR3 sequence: CASSLSPQETQYF. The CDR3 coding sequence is TGCGCCAGCAGCTTAAGCCCCCAAGAGACCCAGTACTTC.

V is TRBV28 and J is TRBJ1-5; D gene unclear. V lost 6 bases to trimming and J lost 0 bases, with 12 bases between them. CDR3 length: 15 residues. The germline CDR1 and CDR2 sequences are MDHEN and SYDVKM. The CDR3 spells CASSGVRISNQPQHF. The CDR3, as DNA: TGTGCCAGCAGCGGGGTTAGGATTAGCAATCAGCCCCAGCATTTT.